Listed below are T cell receptor beta chains from one sample, sequenced in a study of Graves' ophthalmopathy and Graves' hyperthyroidism. TCRdb independently ran MiXCR on the multiplex PCR reads; one entry per CDR3 protein. The sample records 350,000 to 450,000 distinct CDR3 sequences, 21% being singletons. Sequencing input: peripheral blood. Receptors were obtained from a woman aged 18-35 years with stable Graves' hyperthyroidism. Both conserved end residues are trimmed from each CDR3.

j_gene | v_gene | CDR3aa
TRBJ1-1 | TRBV7-8 | ASRHLGGSTEAF
TRBJ1-1 | TRBV19 | ASRGQGDRNTEAF
TRBJ1-3 | TRBV14 | ASSQGYGGNTIY
TRBJ1-5 | TRBV6-1 | ASSEWGGDSNQPQH
TRBJ1-5 | TRBV6-1 | ASSNAGGNQPQH
TRBJ1-5 | TRBV4-1 | ASSQAAGASNQPQH
TRBJ1-5 | TRBV28 | ASSGGFQPQH
TRBJ1-2 | TRBV28 | ASSPPTGAPNYGYT
TRBJ1-2 | TRBV7-2 | ASSSLTANYGYT
TRBJ1-2 | TRBV30 | AWTKGWSGYGYT
TRBJ1-6 | TRBV13 | ASSSQRAGSNSPLH
TRBJ2-5 | TRBV18 | ASSPILTGSRKETQY
TRBJ2-5 | TRBV2 | ASSEASRLAGRETQY
TRBJ1-1 | TRBV6-1 | ASRVLNTEAF
TRBJ1-2 | TRBV12-3/TRBV12-4 | ASSQGTGGLYGYA
TRBJ1-1 | TRBV11-2 | ASTSRVDTEAF
TRBJ1-2 | TRBV13 | ASSLTGGGYT
TRBJ1-2 | TRBV6-5 | ASSYSTGQHNYGYT
TRBJ2-5 | TRBV20-1 | SAARSTSETQY
TRBJ1-1 | TRBV18 | ASSPPTGANTEAF
TRBJ2-4 | TRBV20-1 | SARGGAKNIQY
TRBJ1-1 | TRBV2 | ASSEEGVNTEAF
TRBJ2-5 | TRBV28 | ASRLGGETQY
TRBJ1-2 | TRBV5-1 | ASSEGQGVNYGYT
TRBJ2-1 | TRBV19 | ASIPTSVGSYNEQF
TRBJ2-5 | TRBV6-5 | AGSRVPRASGQETQY
TRBJ2-4 | TRBV6-2/TRBV6-3 | ASTPGDLGIQY
TRBJ1-1 | TRBV20-1 | SARHDTEAF
TRBJ1-1 | TRBV18 | ASSPGFKQLNTEAF
TRBJ1-2 | TRBV6-1 | ASSVGTGSRHGYT
TRBJ2-7 | TRBV7-8 | ASSSPRRGGGHEQY
TRBJ1-1 | TRBV20-1 | SARRGIDTEAF
TRBJ2-5 | TRBV28 | ASSFQGLAGQETQY
TRBJ1-1 | TRBV10-2 | ASSERKGPMNTEAF
TRBJ2-5 | TRBV6-2/TRBV6-3 | ASFEGGRETQY
TRBJ2-5 | TRBV7-2 | ASSLWAGGQETQY
TRBJ1-2 | TRBV6-5 | ASSYGGGLGYT
TRBJ1-1 | TRBV12-3/TRBV12-4 | ASSFRGGSTEAF
TRBJ1-5 | TRBV19 | ASSIVAGINQPQH
TRBJ2-2 | TRBV3-1 | ASSQVRGRTPGELF
TRBJ2-1 | TRBV28 | ASSLGGYEYNEQF
TRBJ2-2 | TRBV7-3 | ASSFSNTGELF
TRBJ1-6 | TRBV6-1 | ASSEGGAPPYNSPLH
TRBJ1-1 | TRBV5-1 | ASRVGWGGTEAF
TRBJ2-7 | TRBV7-2 | ASSLGGSGTHYEQY